The 7 T cell receptor beta chains in this list originate from one sample, sequenced in a study of OX40 agonist ivuxolimab in advanced cancers. Profiling relied on immunoSEQ multiplex PCR, and the TCRdb table lists in-frame clones only, not all of them. Here the sample spans 60,000 to 85,000 clones, approximately 90% being singletons. The source material was CD4+ or CD8+ T cells sorted from blood, sampled in a trial of the OX40 agonist ivuxolimab. All receptors come from an adult with an advanced solid tumor such as melanoma, head and neck, liver or kidney cancer.

CDR3 in amino acids: CASGLVPGREKLFF. In DNA, the CDR3 is TGTGCTAGTGGTTTGGTACCGGGACGGGAAAAACTGTTTTTT. The chain employs TRBV12-5 and TRBJ1-4, with a possible D match to TRBD1 (5 bases). The V end was cut by 0 bases, the J end by 8 bases, with 10 bases between. Germline values: CDR1 LGHNT, CDR2 FRNRAP. The CDR3 is 14 amino acids.

This clone was observed a handful of times. The genes are TRBV11-3 and TRBJ2-2; 12 bases are shared with TRBD2. With V trimmed by 3 bases and J by 5 bases, 4 bases remained unmatched. There are 16 residues in the CDR3. Germline V gives CDR1 SGHNT, CDR2 YENEEA. Written as DNA, the CDR3 is TGTGCCAGCAGCTTGACTAGCGGGAGTAGTACCGGGGAGCTGTTTTTT. Protein product: CASSLTSGSSTGELFF.

J is TRBJ2-1 and V is TRBV6-6, with 9 bases identical to TRBD1. Germline CDR1 MNHNY, CDR2 SVGAGI (reference sequence). Trimming took 2 bases from V and 3 from J; bases not matched to a gene: 5. The CDR3 consists of 16 residues. The CDR3 DNA is TGTGCCAGCAGTTACCCGGGACAGGGAGACTACAATGAGCAGTTCTTC. This codes for CASSYPGQGDYNEQFF.

This clone is termed medium-sized. J is TRBJ1-5 and V is TRBV7-2; perhaps TRBD1 as D (6 bases). From germline, CDR1 is SGHTA and CDR2 FQGNSA. The CDR3 has 14 residues. V shed 5 bases and J shed 5 bases, with 13 bases lying between them. CDR3 sequence: CASSPNEGDQPQHF. In DNA, the CDR3 is TGTGCCAGCAGCCCGAACGAGGGGGATCAGCCCCAGCATTTT.

The V and J genes are TRBV15 and TRBJ2-1; TRBD2 is a possible D gene (5 bases). CDR1 is LNHNV, CDR2 YYDKDF, per germline (reference sequence). This CDR3 is 13 amino acids long. V was shortened by 0 bases and J by 12 bases, with 12 bases between the two germline ends. The CDR3 bases are TGTGCCACCAGCAGAGATGGGCGGGCTGGGCAGTTCTTC. This translates into CATSRDGRAGQFF.

The V and J genes are TRBV19 and TRBJ1-2, with unresolved D. Germline V gives CDR1 LNHDA, CDR2 SQIVND (reference sequence). This CDR3 is 12 amino acids long. Trimming shortened V by 1 base and J by 4 bases, and 4 bases separated the two germline ends. CDR3: CASSIVGYGYTF. The CDR3 DNA sequence: TGTGCCAGTAGTATAGTAGGCTATGGCTACACCTTC.

The J gene is TRBJ2-7, the V gene TRBV30, with a possible D match to TRBD1 (6 bases). V was pared by 5 bases and J by 1 base, with 21 bases between. CDR1 and CDR2 from the germline V gene are GTSNPN and SVGIG (reference sequence). There are 16 residues in the CDR3. In DNA form, the CDR3 reads TGTGCCTGGGACCACAATATGTGGACAGAGTCCTACGAGCAGTACTTC. Its protein product is CAWDHNMWTESYEQYF.